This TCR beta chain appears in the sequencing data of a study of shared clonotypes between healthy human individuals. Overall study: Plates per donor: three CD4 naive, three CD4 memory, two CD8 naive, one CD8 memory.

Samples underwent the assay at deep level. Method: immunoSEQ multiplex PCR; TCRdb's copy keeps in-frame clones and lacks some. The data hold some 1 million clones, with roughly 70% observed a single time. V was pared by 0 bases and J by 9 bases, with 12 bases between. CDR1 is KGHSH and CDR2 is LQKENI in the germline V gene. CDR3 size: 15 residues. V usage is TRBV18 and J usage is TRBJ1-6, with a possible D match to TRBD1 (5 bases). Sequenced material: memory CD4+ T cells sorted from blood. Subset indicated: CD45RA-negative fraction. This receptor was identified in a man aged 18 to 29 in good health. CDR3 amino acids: CASSPPGREGSPLHF. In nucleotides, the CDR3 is TGTGCCAGCTCACCACCCGGCAGGGAGGGTTCACCCCTCCACTTT.